There are a few counts of the clone carrying this T cell receptor (beta chain). Antigen: not known. The CDR3 runs 17 residues. V lost 3 bases, J lost 3 bases, and 16 bases stayed unmatched. Germline-derived CDR1 and CDR2 are SQVTM and ANQGSEA. This record belongs to a study of regulatory T cells in long-lasting Graves disease. Findings of the study overall: Persistent cases of Graves' showed reduced TCR diversity relative to newly diagnosed patients.

Time point of the sample: newly diagnosed GD, antithyroid drugs for less than 3 months. Making the TCR library involved RNA that had been extracted from PBMCs. Graves' disease diagnoses followed American Thyroid Association guidelines. Arm-PCR of CDR3 regions with iRepertoire HTBI primers generated TCR beta libraries. From the multiplex PCR reads, TCRdb called clonotypes with MiXCR, one entry per CDR3 protein. The sample lists about 440,000 distinct CDR3 sequences, roughly 15% occurring once. These data were also filed under a second study, of T cells in Graves' hyperthyroidism and ophthalmopathy. In that study: HTBI primers drove first-round RT-PCR of the TCR CDR3. The model foresaw ophthalmopathy a median around 6 months prior to onset.

This TCR came from a woman aged 18-35 years with Graves disease. The specimen was peripheral blood mononuclear cells (PBMCs), collected at new diagnosis, from a patient treated with antithyroid drugs. V gene TRBV29-1 combines with J gene TRBJ2-5; 7 bases map to TRBD1. Here the CDR3 DNA reads TGCAGCGTTGAGACCCTCCTCGGGACAGCACAAAAAGAGACCCAGTACTTC. Translation gives CSVETLLGTAQKETQYF. Drawing the rest from reference TRBV29-1 and TRBJ2-5, the complete variable domain is SAVISQKPSRDICQRGTSLTIQCQVDSQVTMMFWYRQQPGQSLTLIATANQGSEATYESGFVIDKFPISRPNLTFSTLTVSNMSPEDSSIYLCSVETLLGTAQKETQYFGPGTRLLVL.